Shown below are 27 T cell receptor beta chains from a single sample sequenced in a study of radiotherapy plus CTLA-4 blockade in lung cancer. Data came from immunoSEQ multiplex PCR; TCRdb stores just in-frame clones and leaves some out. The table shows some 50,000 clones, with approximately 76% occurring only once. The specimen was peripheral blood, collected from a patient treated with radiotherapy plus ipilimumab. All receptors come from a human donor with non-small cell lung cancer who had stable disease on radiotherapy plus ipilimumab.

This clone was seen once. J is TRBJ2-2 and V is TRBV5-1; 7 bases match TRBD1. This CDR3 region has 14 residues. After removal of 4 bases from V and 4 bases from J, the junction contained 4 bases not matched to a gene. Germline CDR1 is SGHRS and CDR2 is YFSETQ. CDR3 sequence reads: CASSDPGGTGELFF. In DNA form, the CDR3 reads TGCGCCAGCAGCGACCCAGGGGGCACCGGGGAGCTGTTTTTT.

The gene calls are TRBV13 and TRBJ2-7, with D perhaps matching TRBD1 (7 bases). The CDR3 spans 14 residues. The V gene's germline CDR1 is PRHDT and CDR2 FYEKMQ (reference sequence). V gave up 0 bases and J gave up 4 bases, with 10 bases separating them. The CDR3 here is CASSLGTGRYEQYV. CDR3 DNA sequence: TGTGCCAGCAGCTTAGGGACAGGGAGGTACGAGCAGTACGTC.

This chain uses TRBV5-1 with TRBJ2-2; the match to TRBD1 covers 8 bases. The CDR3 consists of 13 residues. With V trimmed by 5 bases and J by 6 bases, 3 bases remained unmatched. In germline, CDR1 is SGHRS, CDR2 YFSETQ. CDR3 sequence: CASRTGEAGELFF. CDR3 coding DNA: TGCGCCAGCAGGACAGGGGAGGCCGGGGAGCTGTTTTTT.

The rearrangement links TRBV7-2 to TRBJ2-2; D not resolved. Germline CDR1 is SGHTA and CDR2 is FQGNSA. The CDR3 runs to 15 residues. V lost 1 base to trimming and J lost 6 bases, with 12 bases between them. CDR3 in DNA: TGTGCCAGCAGCTTAGGCGCTAGTCATGCCGGGGAGCTGTTTTTT. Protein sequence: CASSLGASHAGELFF.

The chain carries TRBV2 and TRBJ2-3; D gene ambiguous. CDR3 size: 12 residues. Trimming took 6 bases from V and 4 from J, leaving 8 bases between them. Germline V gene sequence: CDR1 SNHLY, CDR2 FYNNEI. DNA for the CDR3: TGTGCCAGCAGAGTAGGAGCAGATACGCAGTATTTT. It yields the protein CASRVGADTQYF.

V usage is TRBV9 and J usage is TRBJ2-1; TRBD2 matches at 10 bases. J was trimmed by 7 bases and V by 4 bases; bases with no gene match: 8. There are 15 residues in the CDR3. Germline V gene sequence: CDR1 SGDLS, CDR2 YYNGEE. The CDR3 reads CASSTRLAGRNEQFF. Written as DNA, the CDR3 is TGTGCCAGCAGCACCCGACTAGCGGGTAGGAATGAGCAGTTCTTC.

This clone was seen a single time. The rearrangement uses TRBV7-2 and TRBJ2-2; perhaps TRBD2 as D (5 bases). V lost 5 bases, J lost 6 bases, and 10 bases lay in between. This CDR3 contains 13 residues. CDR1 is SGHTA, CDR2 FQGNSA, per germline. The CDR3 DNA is TGTGCCAGCAGCCGGCCCGGGGCCGGGGAGCTGTTTTTT. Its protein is CASSRPGAGELFF.

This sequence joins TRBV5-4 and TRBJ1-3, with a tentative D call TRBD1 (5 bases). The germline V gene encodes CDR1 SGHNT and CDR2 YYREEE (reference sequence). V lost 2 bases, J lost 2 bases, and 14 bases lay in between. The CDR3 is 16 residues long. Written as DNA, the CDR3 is TGTGCCAGCAGCTTCGGTCAGGCCAGGGCTGGAAACACCATATATTTT. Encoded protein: CASSFGQARAGNTIYF.

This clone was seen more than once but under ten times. CDR3 amino acids: CASSVGDRNNSPLHF. For the CDR3, the DNA is TGTGCCAGCAGCGTAGGGGACAGGAATAATTCACCCCTCCACTTT. The gene calls are TRBV9 and TRBJ1-6; 8 nucleotides line up with TRBD1. Germline CDR1 and CDR2: SGDLS and YYNGEE. The CDR3 is 15 residues long. V lost 0 bases, J lost 5 bases, and 1 base stayed unmatched.

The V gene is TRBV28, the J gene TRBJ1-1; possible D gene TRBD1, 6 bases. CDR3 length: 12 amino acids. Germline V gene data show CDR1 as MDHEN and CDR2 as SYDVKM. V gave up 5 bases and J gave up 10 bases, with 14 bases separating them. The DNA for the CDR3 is TGTGCCAGCAGTCTTGGACAGTTCCGAGCTTTCTTT. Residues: CASSLGQFRAFF.

This chain's CDR3 is CASSRWDRLNPEAFF. CDR3 coding DNA: TGTGCCAGCAGTCGCTGGGACAGACTTAACCCTGAAGCTTTCTTT. The V gene is TRBV6-5, the J gene TRBJ1-1; TRBD1 matches 7 bases. Germline V gene lookup returns CDR1 MNHEY and CDR2 SVGAGI. V lost 5 bases, J lost 6 bases, and 12 bases stayed unmatched. CDR3 length: 15 residues.

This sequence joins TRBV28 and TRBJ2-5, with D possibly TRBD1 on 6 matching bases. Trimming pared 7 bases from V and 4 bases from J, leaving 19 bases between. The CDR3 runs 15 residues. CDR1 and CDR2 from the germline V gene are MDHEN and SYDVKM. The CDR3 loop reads CASIRQSGARETQYF. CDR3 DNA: TGTGCCAGCATTAGGCAGTCAGGGGCGAGAGAGACCCAGTACTTC.

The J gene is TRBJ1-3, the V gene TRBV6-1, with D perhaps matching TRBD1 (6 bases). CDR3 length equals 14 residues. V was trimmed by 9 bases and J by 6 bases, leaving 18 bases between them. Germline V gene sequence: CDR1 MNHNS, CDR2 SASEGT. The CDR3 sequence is CASRQGITENTIYF. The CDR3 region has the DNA TGTGCCAGTCGGCAGGGGATAACAGAAAACACCATATATTTT.

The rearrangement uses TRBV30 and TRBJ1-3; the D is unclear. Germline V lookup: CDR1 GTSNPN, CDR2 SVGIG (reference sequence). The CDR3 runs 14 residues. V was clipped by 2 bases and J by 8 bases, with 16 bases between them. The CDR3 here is CAWSLVHLVDTIYF. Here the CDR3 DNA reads TGTGCCTGGAGTTTGGTCCATCTGGTGGACACCATATATTTT.

CDR3 sequence: CASSLTGITDTQYF. The CDR3 nucleotides are TGTGCCAGCAGCTTAACAGGGATCACAGATACGCAGTATTTT. The rearrangement uses TRBV13 and TRBJ2-3, with D perhaps matching TRBD1 (6 bases). The length of the CDR3 is 14 residues. Germline assignment: CDR1 PRHDT and CDR2 FYEKMQ (reference sequence). Between the trimmed V and J ends, which lost 2 bases and 2 bases, there was a span of 8 bases.

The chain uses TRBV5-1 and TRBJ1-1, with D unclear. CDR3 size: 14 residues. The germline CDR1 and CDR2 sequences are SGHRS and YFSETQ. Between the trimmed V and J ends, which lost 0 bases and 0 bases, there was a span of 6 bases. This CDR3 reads CASSLASMNTEAFF. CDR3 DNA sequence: TGCGCCAGCAGCTTGGCCAGCATGAACACTGAAGCTTTCTTT.

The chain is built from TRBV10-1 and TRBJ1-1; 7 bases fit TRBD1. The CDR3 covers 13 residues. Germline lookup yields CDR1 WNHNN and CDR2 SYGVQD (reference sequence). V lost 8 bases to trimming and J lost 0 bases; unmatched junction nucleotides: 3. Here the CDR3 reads CASRQGLNTEAFF. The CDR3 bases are TGCGCCAGCCGACAGGGACTGAACACTGAAGCTTTCTTT.

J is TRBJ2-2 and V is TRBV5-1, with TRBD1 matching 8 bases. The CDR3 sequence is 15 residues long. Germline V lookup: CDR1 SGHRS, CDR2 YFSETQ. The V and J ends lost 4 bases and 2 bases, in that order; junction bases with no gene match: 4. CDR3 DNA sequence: TGCGCCAGCAGCCAGACAGGGGATAACACCGGGGAGCTGTTTTTT. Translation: CASSQTGDNTGELFF.

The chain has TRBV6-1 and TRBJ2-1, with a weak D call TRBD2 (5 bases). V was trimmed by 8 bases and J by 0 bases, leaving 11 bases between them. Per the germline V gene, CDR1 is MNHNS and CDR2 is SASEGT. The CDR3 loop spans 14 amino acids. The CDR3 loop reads CASEAAISYNEQFF. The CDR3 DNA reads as TGTGCCAGCGAAGCGGCTATCTCCTACAATGAGCAGTTCTTC.

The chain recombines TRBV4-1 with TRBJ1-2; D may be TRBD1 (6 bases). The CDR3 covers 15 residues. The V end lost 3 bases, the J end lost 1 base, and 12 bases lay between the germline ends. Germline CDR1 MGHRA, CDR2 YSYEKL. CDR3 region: CASSQGHSINYGYTF. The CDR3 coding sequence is TGCGCCAGCAGCCAGGGACACAGTATTAACTATGGCTACACCTTC.

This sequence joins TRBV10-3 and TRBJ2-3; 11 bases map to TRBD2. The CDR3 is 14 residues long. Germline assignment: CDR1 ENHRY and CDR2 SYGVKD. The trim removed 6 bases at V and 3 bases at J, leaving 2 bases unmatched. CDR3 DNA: TGTGCCATCAGGGGACTAGCGGATACAGATACGCAGTATTTT. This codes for CAIRGLADTDTQYF.

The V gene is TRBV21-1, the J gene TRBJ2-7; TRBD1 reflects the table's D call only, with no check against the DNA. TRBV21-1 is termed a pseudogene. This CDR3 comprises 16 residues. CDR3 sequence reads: CASSKHPGTPLYEQYV. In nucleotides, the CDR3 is TGTGCCAGCAGCAAACACCCGGGGACACCGTTGTACGAGCAGTACGTC.

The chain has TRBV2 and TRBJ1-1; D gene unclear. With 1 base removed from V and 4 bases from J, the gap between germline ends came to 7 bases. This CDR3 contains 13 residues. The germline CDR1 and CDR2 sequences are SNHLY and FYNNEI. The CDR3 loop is CASSEGDGTEAFF. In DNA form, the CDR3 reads TGTGCCAGCAGTGAAGGGGATGGCACTGAAGCTTTCTTT.

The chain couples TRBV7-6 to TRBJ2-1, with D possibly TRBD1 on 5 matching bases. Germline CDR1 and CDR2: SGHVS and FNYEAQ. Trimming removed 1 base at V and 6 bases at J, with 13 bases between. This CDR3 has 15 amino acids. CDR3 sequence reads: CASSLDSRDINEQFF. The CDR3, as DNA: TGTGCCAGCAGCTTAGACTCCAGGGATATCAATGAGCAGTTCTTC.

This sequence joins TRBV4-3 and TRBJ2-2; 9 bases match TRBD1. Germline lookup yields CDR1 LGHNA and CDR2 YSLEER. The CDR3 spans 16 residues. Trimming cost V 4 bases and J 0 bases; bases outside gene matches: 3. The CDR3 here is CASSRGTGSNTGELFF. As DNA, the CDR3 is TGCGCCAGCAGCCGAGGGACAGGGTCGAACACCGGGGAGCTGTTTTTT.

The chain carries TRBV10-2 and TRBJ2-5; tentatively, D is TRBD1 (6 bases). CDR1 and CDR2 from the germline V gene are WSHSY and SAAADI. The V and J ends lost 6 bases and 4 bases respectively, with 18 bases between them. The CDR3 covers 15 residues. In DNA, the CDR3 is TGCGCCAGCAGCCGGTCCAGGGGCTTCAGAGAGACCCAGTACTTC. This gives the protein CASSRSRGFRETQYF.

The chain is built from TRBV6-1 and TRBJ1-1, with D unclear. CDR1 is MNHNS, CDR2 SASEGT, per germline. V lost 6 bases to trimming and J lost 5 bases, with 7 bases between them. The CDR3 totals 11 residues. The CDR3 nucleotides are TGTGCCAGCAGGAGGGTAACTGAAGCTTTCTTT. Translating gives CASRRVTEAFF.